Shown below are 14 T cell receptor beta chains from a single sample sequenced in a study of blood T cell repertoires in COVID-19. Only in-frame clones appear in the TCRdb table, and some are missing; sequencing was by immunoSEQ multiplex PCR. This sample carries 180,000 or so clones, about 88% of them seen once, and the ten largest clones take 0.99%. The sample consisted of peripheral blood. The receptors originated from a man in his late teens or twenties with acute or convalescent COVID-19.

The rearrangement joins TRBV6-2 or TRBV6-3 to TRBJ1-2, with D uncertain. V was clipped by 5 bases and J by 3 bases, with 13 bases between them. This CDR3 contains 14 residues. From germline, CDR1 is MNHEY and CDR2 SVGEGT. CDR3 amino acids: CASSDQLRDYGYTF. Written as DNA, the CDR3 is TGTGCCAGCAGTGATCAGCTCCGGGACTATGGCTACACCTTC.

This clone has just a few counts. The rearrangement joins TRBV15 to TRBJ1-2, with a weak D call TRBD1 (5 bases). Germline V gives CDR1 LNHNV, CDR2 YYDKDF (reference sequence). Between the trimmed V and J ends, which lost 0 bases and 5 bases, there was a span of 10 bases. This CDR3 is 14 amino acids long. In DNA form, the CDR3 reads TGTGCCACCAGCAGAGAGGCCCCAGGGTATGGCTACACCTTC. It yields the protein CATSREAPGYGYTF.

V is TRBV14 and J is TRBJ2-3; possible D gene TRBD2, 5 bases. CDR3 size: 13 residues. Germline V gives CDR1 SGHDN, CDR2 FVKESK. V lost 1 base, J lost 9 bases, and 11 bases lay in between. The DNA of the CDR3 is TGTGCCAGCAGCCAAGTGCTAACGGGGACGCAGTATTTT. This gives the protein CASSQVLTGTQYF.

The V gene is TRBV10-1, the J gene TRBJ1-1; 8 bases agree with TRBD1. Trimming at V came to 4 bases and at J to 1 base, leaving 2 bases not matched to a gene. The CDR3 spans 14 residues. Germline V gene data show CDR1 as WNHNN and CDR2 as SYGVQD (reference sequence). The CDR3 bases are TGCGCCAGCAGTGGAGGACAGGGGAACACTGAAGCTTTCTTT. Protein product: CASSGGQGNTEAFF.

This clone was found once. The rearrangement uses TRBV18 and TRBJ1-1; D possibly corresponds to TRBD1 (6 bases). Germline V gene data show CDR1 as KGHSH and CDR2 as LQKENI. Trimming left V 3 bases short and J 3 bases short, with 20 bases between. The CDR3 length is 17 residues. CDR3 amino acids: CASSPRNRASTDTEAFF. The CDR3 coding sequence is TGTGCCAGCTCACCGAGAAACAGGGCATCAACGGACACTGAAGCTTTCTTT.

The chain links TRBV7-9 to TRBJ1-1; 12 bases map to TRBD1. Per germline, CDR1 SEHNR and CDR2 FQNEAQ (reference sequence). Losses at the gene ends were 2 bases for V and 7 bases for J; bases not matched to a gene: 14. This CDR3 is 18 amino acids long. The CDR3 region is CASSLSPGTGGGKVEAFF. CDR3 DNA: TGTGCCAGCAGCTTAAGTCCCGGGACAGGGGGCGGAAAGGTTGAAGCTTTCTTT.

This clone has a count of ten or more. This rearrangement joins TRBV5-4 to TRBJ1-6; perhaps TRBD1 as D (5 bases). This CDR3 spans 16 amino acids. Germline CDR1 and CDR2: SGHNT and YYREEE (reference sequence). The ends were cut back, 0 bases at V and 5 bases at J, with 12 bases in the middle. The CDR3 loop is CASSLVRGYNNSPLHF. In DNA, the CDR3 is TGTGCCAGCAGCTTGGTAAGGGGATACAATAATTCACCCCTCCACTTT.

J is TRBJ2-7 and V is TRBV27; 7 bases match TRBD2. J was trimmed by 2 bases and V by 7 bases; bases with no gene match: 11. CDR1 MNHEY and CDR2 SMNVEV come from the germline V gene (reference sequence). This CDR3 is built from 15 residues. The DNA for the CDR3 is TGTGCCAGCACCTCCGGGGGGTCCTCAACCTACGAGCAGTACGTC. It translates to CASTSGGSSTYEQYV.

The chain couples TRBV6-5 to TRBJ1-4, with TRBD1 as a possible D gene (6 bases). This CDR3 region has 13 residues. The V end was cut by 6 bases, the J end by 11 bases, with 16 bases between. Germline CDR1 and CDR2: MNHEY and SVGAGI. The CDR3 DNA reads TGTGCCAGCAGAAGGAAACAGGGTGTGAAACTGTTTTTT. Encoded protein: CASRRKQGVKLFF.

The CDR3 DNA follows: TGTGCAACCGCGAGACAGGGTTCAAATGAGCAGTTCTTC. It is translated as CATARQGSNEQFF. V gene TRBV24-1 combines with J gene TRBJ2-1, with 7 bases that match TRBD1. The CDR3 is 13 amino acids. Germline lookup yields CDR1 KGHDR and CDR2 SFDVKD.

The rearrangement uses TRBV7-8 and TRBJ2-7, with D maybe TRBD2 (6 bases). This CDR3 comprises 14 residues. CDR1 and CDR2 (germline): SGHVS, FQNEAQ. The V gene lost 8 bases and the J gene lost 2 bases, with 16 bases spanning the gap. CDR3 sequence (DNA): TGTGCCAGCGGTTCGTACGGGGGAACCTACGAGCAGTACTTC. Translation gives CASGSYGGTYEQYF.

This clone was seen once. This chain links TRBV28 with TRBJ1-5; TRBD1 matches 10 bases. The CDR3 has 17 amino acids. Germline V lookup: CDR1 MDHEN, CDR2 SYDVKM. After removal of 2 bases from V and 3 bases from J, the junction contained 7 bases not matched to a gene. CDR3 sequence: CASSLGTGASFNQPQHF. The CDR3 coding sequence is TGTGCCAGCAGTTTAGGGACAGGGGCGTCCTTCAATCAGCCCCAGCATTTT.

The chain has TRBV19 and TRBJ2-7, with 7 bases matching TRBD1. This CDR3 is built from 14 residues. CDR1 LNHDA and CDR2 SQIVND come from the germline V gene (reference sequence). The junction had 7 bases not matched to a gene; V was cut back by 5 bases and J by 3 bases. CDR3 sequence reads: CASSGQGQHYEQYF. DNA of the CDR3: TGTGCCAGTAGTGGCCAGGGACAGCACTACGAGCAGTACTTC.

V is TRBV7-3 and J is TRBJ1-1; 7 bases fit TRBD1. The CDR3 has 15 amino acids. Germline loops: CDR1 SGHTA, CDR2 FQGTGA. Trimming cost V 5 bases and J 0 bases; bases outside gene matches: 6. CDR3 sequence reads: CASSIQGGLNTEAFF. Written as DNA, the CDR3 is TGTGCCAGCAGCATCCAAGGGGGCCTGAACACTGAAGCTTTCTTT.